This TCR beta chain was found in a study of cytomegalovirus exposure and HLA in healthy donors. The PCR was carried out with 60 Vbeta primers and 13 Jbeta primers. In the original analysis: Among the unique TCR beta chains that a later analysis counted, about 81 million in all, around 11 million were shared. Sequencing used immunoSEQ multiplex PCR; TCRdb keeps in-frame clones, though not all of them. For V, J and clone size, that table is used; D and trimming come from the DNA. There are 190,000 or so clones in the sample; less than 85% occur only once, and roughly 0.7% lies in the top ten. The TCR sequence derives from a boy between 5 and 17 years old in good health and CMV-seronegative. Material for sequencing was PBMCs.

CDR3 loop: CASSFNREETQYF. The CDR3 nucleotides read TGTGCCAGCAGCTTCAACAGGGAAGAGACCCAGTACTTC. The rearrangement links TRBV7-2 to TRBJ2-5, with D perhaps TRBD1 (6 bases). With 3 bases removed from V and 3 bases from J, the gap between germline ends came to 8 bases. The germline V gene has CDR1 SGHTA and CDR2 FQGNSA. The CDR3 sequence is 13 residues long.